Listed below are T cell receptor beta chains from one sample, sequenced in a study of OX40 agonist ivuxolimab in advanced cancers. TCRdb's table, derived via immunoSEQ multiplex PCR, lists solely in-frame clones and lacks some. The profile covers 75,000 to 95,000 clones, with about 90% appearing a single time and 9% to 10% taken by the ten largest. The sequences come from CD4+ or CD8+ T cells sorted from blood, collected in a trial of the OX40 agonist ivuxolimab. These TCRs come from an adult with an advanced solid tumor such as melanoma, head and neck, liver or kidney cancer. Each CDR3 is given with its conserved first and last residue. A D gene is named only where the DNA matches it firmly. Clone size is shown for a subset of rows, as once, few, many or a class of expanded clone.

D gene,clone size,J gene,V gene,CDR3 DNA,CDR3 protein
-,-,TRBJ2-5,TRBV10-2,TGCGCCAGCAGTGAGTGGGGGGCGGGATTGGGGACCCAGTACTTC,CASSEWGAGLGTQYF
TRBD2,-,TRBJ2-3,TRBV11-2,TGTGCCAGCAGCCGTGATACGGGGGGTACGCAGTATTTT,CASSRDTGGTQYF
TRBD1,once,TRBJ1-6,TRBV28,TGTGCCAGCAGATGGGACAGGGTTTCTTCACCCCTCCACTTT,CASRWDRVSSPLHF
TRBD1,-,TRBJ2-2,TRBV5-4,TGTGCCAGCAGCTTCGGTTTCCAGGGGGCAAACACCGGGGAGCTGTTTTTT,CASSFGFQGANTGELFF
-,few,TRBJ2-4,TRBV23-1,TGCGCCAGCCGCTCCGGGACCCAATACTTC,CASRSGTQYF
-,-,TRBJ2-5,TRBV9,TGTGCCAGCAGCCCCCGAGTAGCCGAGACCCAGTACTTC,CASSPRVAETQYF
-,-,TRBJ1-4,TRBV11-2,TGTGCCAGCAGCTCGGAGGGGGTAGCTAATGAAAAACTGTTTTTT,CASSSEGVANEKLFF
TRBD2,once,TRBJ2-5,TRBV29-1,TGCAGCCAGTCGGGGGGGCAGGCAGAGACCCAGTACTTC,CSQSGGQAETQYF
-,few,TRBJ2-7,TRBV19,TGTGCCAGTAGTATCCCAGGGACCTACGAGCAGTACTTC,CASSIPGTYEQYF
TRBD2,once,TRBJ2-1,TRBV7-2,TGTGCCAGCGGCAAACTAGCGGGAGGTCCCTACTACAATGAGCAGTTCTTC,CASGKLAGGPYYNEQFF
TRBD2,-,TRBJ2-1,TRBV5-1,TGCGCCAGCAGCCCAGCCGTAGTGGCGGGGGGATTACGGCAGTTCTTC,CASSPAVVAGGLRQFF
-,-,TRBJ2-1,TRBV5-1,TGCGCCAGCAGCTTGGTAGTTCTGAACAATGAGCAGTTCTTC,CASSLVVLNNEQFF
TRBD1,-,TRBJ1-2,TRBV7-9,TGTGCCAGCAGCCGGGGACAGGGTGGATATGGCTACACCTTC,CASSRGQGGYGYTF